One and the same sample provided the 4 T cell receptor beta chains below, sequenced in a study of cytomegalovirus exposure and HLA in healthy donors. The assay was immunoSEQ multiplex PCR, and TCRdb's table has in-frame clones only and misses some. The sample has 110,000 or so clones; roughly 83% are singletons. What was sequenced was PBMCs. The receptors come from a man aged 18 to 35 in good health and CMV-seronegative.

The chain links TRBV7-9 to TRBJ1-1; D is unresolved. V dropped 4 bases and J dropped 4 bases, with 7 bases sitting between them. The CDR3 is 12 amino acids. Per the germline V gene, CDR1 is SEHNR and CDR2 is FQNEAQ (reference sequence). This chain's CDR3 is CASSSLRTEAFF. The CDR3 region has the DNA TGTGCCAGCAGCTCCCTTCGCACTGAAGCTTTCTTT.

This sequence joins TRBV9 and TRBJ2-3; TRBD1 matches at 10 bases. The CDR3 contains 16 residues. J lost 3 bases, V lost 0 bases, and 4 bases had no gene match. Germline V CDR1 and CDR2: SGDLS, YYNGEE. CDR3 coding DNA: TGTGCCAGCAGCGTAGAGACAGGGGGCAAAACAGATACGCAGTATTTT. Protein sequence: CASSVETGGKTDTQYF.

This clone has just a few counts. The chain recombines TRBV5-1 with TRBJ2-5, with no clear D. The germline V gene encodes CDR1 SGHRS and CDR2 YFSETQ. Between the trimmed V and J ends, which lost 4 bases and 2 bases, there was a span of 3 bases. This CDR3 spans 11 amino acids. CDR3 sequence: CASSLQETQYF. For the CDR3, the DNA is TGCGCCAGCAGCCTTCAAGAGACCCAGTACTTC. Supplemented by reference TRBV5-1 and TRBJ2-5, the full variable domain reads KAGVTQTPRYLIKTRGQQVTLSCSPISGHRSVSWYQQTPGQGLQFLFEYFSETQRNKGNFPGRFSGRQFSNSRSEMNVSTLELGDSALYLCASSLQETQYFGPGTRLLVL.

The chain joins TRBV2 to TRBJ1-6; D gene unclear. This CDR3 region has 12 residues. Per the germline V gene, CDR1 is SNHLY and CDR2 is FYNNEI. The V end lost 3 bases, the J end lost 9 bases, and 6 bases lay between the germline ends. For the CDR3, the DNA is TGTGCCAGCAGTGACGGTACTTCACCCCTCCACTTT. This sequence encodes CASSDGTSPLHF. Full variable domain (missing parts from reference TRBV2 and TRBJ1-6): EPEVTQTPSHQVTQMGQEVILRCVPISNHLYFYWYRQILGQKVEFLVSFYNNEISEKSEIFDDQFSVERPDGSNFTLKIRSTKLEDSAMYFCASSDGTSPLHFGNGTRLTVT.